This is a list of T cell receptor beta chains from one sample in a study of shared clonotypes between healthy human individuals. Sequencing was performed with immunoSEQ multiplex PCR; in TCRdb, only in-frame clones are kept and a portion is missing. The sample lists some 1,100,000 clones, more than 75% occurring once. The source material was memory CD4+ T cells from PBMCs. These receptors were taken from a man between 18 and 29 years old in good health. Some clones in this sample may be carry-over from other donors' samples. The conserved cysteine and the conserved F or W are not part of the CDR3 here. The order of the fields is CDR3 length, clone size, V gene, CDR3 protein. Not every row has a clone size; where given, it reads once, few, many or a size class.

len: 13; abundance: NA; v_gene: TRBV4-2; CDR3aa: ASSQDVLTSNEQF
len: 12; abundance: NA; v_gene: TRBV11-2; CDR3aa: ASSPPQNTGELF
len: 11; abundance: NA; v_gene: TRBV5-4; CDR3aa: ASSLWAGYEQY
len: 12; abundance: NA; v_gene: TRBV18; CDR3aa: ATRPAGAAYEQY
len: 14; abundance: NA; v_gene: TRBV4-3; CDR3aa: ASSQGYRQGRGGYT
len: 10; abundance: many; v_gene: TRBV10-1; CDR3aa: ATGARNTEAF
len: 10; abundance: NA; v_gene: TRBV2; CDR3aa: ASSDWVEKQY
len: 13; abundance: NA; v_gene: TRBV6-5; CDR3aa: ASSLRGASGEKLF
len: 12; abundance: NA; v_gene: TRBV2; CDR3aa: ASRGQGETGELF
len: 9; abundance: NA; v_gene: TRBV7-3; CDR3aa: ASSSLWGYT
len: 10; abundance: NA; v_gene: TRBV2; CDR3aa: ASSPSFLTQY
len: 10; abundance: NA; v_gene: TRBV10-3; CDR3aa: AISESGETQY
len: 10; abundance: NA; v_gene: TRBV18; CDR3aa: ASSPGEEVAF
len: 13; abundance: NA; v_gene: TRBV5-1; CDR3aa: ASTPLAGNTGELF
len: 12; abundance: NA; v_gene: TRBV7-2; CDR3aa: ASSRRTSSNEQF
len: 11; abundance: NA; v_gene: TRBV7-9; CDR3aa: ASRSQGYTEAF